This entry lists 18 T cell receptor beta chains sequenced from one sample in a study of shared T cell receptors in the human thymus. Libraries were prepared by immunoSEQ multiplex PCR; TCRdb keeps only in-frame clonotypes and omits some of them. Among 600,000 to 900,000 clones listed, approximately 85% were seen once. The same data also contributed to another study, on human thymus T cells.

Sequenced: thymocytes. Receptors were obtained from a girl under two years old with a congenital heart defect.

In DNA, the CDR3 is TGTGCCAGCAGCTTGGGGATTCTCCCAGGCACTGAAGCTTTCTTT. Translation: CASSLGILPGTEAFF. The V call is TRBV5-6, the J call TRBJ1-1; D is uncertain. Per the germline V gene, CDR1 is SGHDT and CDR2 is YYEEEE. V was cut by 0 bases and J by 4 bases, with 13 bases left in between. CDR3 length: 15 residues.

The CDR3 sequence: CASSLLGPTDGELFF. CDR3 DNA: TGTGCCAGCAGTTTATTGGGGCCTACCGACGGGGAGCTGTTTTTT. This chain uses TRBV27 with TRBJ2-2; D possibly corresponds to TRBD1 (5 bases). The CDR3 runs 15 residues. The V gene's germline CDR1 is MNHEY and CDR2 SMNVEV (reference sequence). V lost 1 base to trimming and J lost 7 bases, with 13 bases between them.

The chain couples TRBV11-2 to TRBJ2-1; 11 bases are shared with TRBD2. Per the germline V gene, CDR1 is SGHAT and CDR2 is FQNNGV. V was pared by 5 bases and J by 9 bases, with 21 bases of the junction left unmatched. The CDR3 runs to 19 residues. This CDR3 is CASSLGWGIAGGPSCEQFF. The DNA of the CDR3 is TGTGCCAGCAGCCTAGGGTGGGGCATAGCGGGGGGGCCTAGTTGTGAGCAGTTCTTC.

This clone was seen more than once but under ten times. This rearrangement joins TRBV7-9 to TRBJ1-5, with 11 bases matching TRBD1. The CDR3 spans 17 residues. Per germline, CDR1 SEHNR and CDR2 FQNEAQ (reference sequence). The ends lost 5 bases at V and 4 bases at J; junction bases unmatched: 10. The CDR3 is CASSVGQGAPINQPQHF. DNA for the CDR3: TGTGCCAGCAGCGTCGGACAGGGGGCCCCTATTAATCAGCCCCAGCATTTT.

The chain carries TRBV7-2 and TRBJ2-7, with a possible D match to TRBD1 (6 bases). V lost 6 bases, J lost 2 bases, and 14 bases lay in between. The CDR3 runs 14 residues. Per germline, CDR1 SGHTA and CDR2 FQGNSA. CDR3 bases: TGTGCCAGCAGGGAACAGGGTCCCCCCTACGAGCAGTACTTC. It yields the protein CASREQGPPYEQYF.

This sequence joins TRBV6-5 and TRBJ1-2, with D maybe TRBD1 (5 bases). The CDR3 runs 15 residues. V was shortened by 6 bases and J by 4 bases, with 18 bases between the two germline ends. Germline lookup yields CDR1 MNHEY and CDR2 SVGAGI. The CDR3: CASSLGTSGGYGYTF. CDR3 DNA sequence: TGTGCCAGCAGCCTCGGGACCTCCGGGGGCTATGGCTACACCTTC.

The rearrangement uses TRBV6-5 and TRBJ1-1; D unclear. V lost 0 bases, J lost 7 bases, and 12 bases lay in between. Germline values: CDR1 MNHEY, CDR2 SVGAGI. CDR3 length equals 14 residues. The CDR3 loop reads CASSYSWAAYEAFF. DNA of the CDR3: TGTGCCAGCAGTTACTCGTGGGCAGCCTATGAAGCTTTCTTT.

The chain employs TRBV27 and TRBJ1-5; 12 nucleotides line up with TRBD1. The CDR3 covers 17 residues. Germline V gives CDR1 MNHEY, CDR2 SMNVEV (reference sequence). Trimming cost V 2 bases and J 8 bases; bases outside gene matches: 10. The DNA of the CDR3 is TGTGCCAGCAGTTTAGTTTTGGGACAGGGGGCAATAGAGCCCCAGCATTTT. This gives the protein CASSLVLGQGAIEPQHF.

The chain employs TRBV28 and TRBJ1-2, with D possibly matching TRBD1 (6 bases). Germline CDR1 reads MDHEN; CDR2 reads SYDVKM. This CDR3 region has 15 residues. Trimming removed 5 bases from V and 4 bases from J, with 17 bases in between. CDR3 amino acids: CASSEKQGVSYGYTF. The CDR3 coding sequence is TGTGCCAGCAGTGAAAAACAGGGAGTTTCCTATGGCTACACCTTC.

This clone was detected only a few times. This chain joins TRBV5-6 and TRBJ1-2, with a weak D call TRBD1 (5 bases). The CDR3 is 16 residues long. Per the germline V gene, CDR1 is SGHDT and CDR2 is YYEEEE. Trimming took off 3 bases at V and 4 bases at J, with 19 bases between the two ends. This CDR3 is CASSSSRWGNFYGYTF. The CDR3 bases are TGTGCCAGCAGCTCCTCGCGATGGGGCAACTTCTATGGCTACACCTTC.

The V gene is TRBV2, the J gene TRBJ1-1; TRBD1 matches 10 bases. The CDR3 covers 14 residues. V gave up 7 bases and J gave up 13 bases; unmatched junction bases: 15. CDR1 and CDR2 (germline): SNHLY, FYNNEI. The CDR3 loop is CASKRDRGGRTGFF. The DNA of the CDR3 is TGTGCCAGCAAACGGGACAGGGGAGGTAGAACTGGTTTCTTT. The full variable domain, in which reference TRBV2 and TRBJ1-1 provide the parts outside the CDR3, is EPEVTQTPSHQVTQMGQEVILRCVPISNHLYFYWYRQILGQKVEFLVSFYNNEISEKSEIFDDQFSVERPDGSNFTLKIRSTKLEDSAMYFCASKRDRGGRTGFFGQGTRLTVV.

The CDR3 DNA sequence: TGTGCTAGTGGTTTGGTATGGGGACAGGGGAGAGCCATTGAAGCTTTCTTT. As protein: CASGLVWGQGRAIEAFF. The V and J genes are TRBV12-5 and TRBJ1-1; 10 positions agree with TRBD1. The CDR3 covers 17 residues. Germline CDR1 and CDR2: LGHNT and FRNRAP. V shed 0 bases, J shed 7 bases, and the junction held 11 bases outside the gene matches.

The genes are TRBV10-2 and TRBJ2-7; TRBD1 matches 8 bases. The length of the CDR3 is 14 residues. Looked up from germline, CDR1 is WSHSY and CDR2 is SAAADI. Germline trimming cut 10 bases from V and 5 bases from J; bases unmatched to any gene: 13. DNA of the CDR3: TGCGCCACCACCGAAGGAGCAGGGGGCCACGAGCAGTACTTC. Translation gives CATTEGAGGHEQYF.

The chain couples TRBV5-4 to TRBJ1-1; 11 nucleotides match TRBD1. The CDR3 is made up of 13 amino acids. Germline V gene data show CDR1 as SGHNT and CDR2 as YYREEE (reference sequence). J gave up 10 bases and V 4 bases, and 6 bases lay outside the gene matches. The CDR3 here is CASSPGQGESAFF. The DNA of the CDR3 is TGTGCCAGCAGCCCGGGACAGGGGGAATCAGCTTTCTTT.

This chain joins TRBV5-8 and TRBJ1-2; TRBD1 might be the D (6 bases). This CDR3 contains 16 residues. From germline, CDR1 is SGHTS and CDR2 YDEGEE. Trimming took off 4 bases at V and 5 bases at J, with 21 bases between the two ends. This CDR3 reads CASSLDRPTSSYGYTF. CDR3 nucleotides: TGTGCCAGCAGCCTCGACAGGCCAACAAGTAGTTATGGCTACACCTTC. The full variable domain, in which reference TRBV5-8 and TRBJ1-2 provide the parts outside the CDR3, is EAGVTQSPTHLIKTRGQQATLRCSPISGHTSVYWYQQALGLGLQFLLWYDEGEERNRGNFPPRFSGRQFPNYSSELNVNALELEDSALYLCASSLDRPTSSYGYTFGSGTRLTVV.

V and J are TRBV28 and TRBJ2-7, with a weak D call TRBD2 (7 bases). Germline V gene data show CDR1 as MDHEN and CDR2 as SYDVKM. The CDR3 contains 17 residues. Trimming removed 6 bases at V and 1 base at J, with 22 bases between. CDR3 nucleotide sequence: TGTGCCAGCAGCCCTACCCGTAGGGGGGGGCGGTCCTACGAGCAGTACTTC. This sequence encodes CASSPTRRGGRSYEQYF. Using reference TRBV28 and TRBJ2-7 for the parts outside the CDR3, the full variable domain is DVKVTQSSRYLVKRTGEKVFLECVQDMDHENMFWYRQDPGLGLRLIYFSYDVKMKEKGDIPEGYSVSREKKERFSLILESASTNQTSMYLCASSPTRRGGRSYEQYFGPGTRLTVT.

The V call is TRBV28, the J call TRBJ1-1; no clear D. Germline CDR1 is MDHEN and CDR2 is SYDVKM. CDR3 length: 13 residues. Trimming removed 5 bases from V and 6 bases from J, with 13 bases in between. The CDR3 region is CASSIGSSSEAFF. For the CDR3, the DNA is TGTGCCAGCAGTATCGGGTCCTCTTCTGAAGCTTTCTTT.

The chain joins TRBV9 to TRBJ2-3, with TRBD2 matching 11 bases. The CDR3 totals 20 residues. Germline values: CDR1 SGDLS, CDR2 YYNGEE. Germline trimming cut 2 bases from V and 0 bases from J; bases unmatched to any gene: 14. CDR3: CASSVIPGTSGRESTDTQYF. DNA for the CDR3: TGTGCCAGCAGCGTTATACCGGGGACTAGCGGTCGTGAAAGCACAGATACGCAGTATTTT.